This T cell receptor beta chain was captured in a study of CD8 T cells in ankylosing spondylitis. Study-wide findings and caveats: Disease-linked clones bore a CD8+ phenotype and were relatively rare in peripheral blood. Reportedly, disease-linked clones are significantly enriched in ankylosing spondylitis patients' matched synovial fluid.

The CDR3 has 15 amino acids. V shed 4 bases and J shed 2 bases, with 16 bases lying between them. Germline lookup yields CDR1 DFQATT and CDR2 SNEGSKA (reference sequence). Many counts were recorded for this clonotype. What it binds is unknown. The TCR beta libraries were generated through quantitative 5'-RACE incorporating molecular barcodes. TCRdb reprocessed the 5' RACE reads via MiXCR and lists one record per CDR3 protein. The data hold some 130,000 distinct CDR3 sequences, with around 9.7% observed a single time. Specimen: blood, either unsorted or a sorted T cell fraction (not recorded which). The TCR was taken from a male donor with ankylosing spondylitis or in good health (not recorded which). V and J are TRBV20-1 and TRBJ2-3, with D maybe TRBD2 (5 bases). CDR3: CSATTRLANTDTQYF. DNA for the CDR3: TGCAGTGCTACTACGCGGCTAGCTAACACAGATACGCAGTATTTT.